These T cell receptor beta chains were read from a single sample in a study of Ad26.COV2.S vaccination and SARS-CoV-2 variants. Assay used: immunoSEQ multiplex PCR; TCRdb lists only in-frame clones, some missing. The sample has over 300,000 clones; 83% are singletons. Sample: peripheral blood, taken in a trial of Ad26.COV2.S vaccine versus placebo. These receptors were taken from a person between 18 and 65 years old who received the Ad26.COV2.S COVID-19 vaccine or a placebo. Both conserved end residues are part of each CDR3. The D gene is left open where the match is weak.

length,J,D,V,DNA,CDR3
14,TRBJ1-1,TRBD1,TRBV4-3,TGCGCCAGCAGCCAACCAGGGGGCAGCACTGAAGCTTTCTTT,CASSQPGGSTEAFF
13,TRBJ2-3,TRBD2,TRBV30,TGTGCCACTGAACCCGGGAGGGAGGATACGCAGTATTTT,CATEPGREDTQYF
13,TRBJ2-7,TRBD1,TRBV2,TGTGCCAGCGACTCGGGACAGTCATACGAGCAGTACTTC,CASDSGQSYEQYF
14,TRBJ2-5,NA,TRBV6-1,TGTGCCAGCAGTGAAGTTCAGGGCCCGGAGACCCAGTACTTC,CASSEVQGPETQYF
15,TRBJ2-3,NA,TRBV19,TGTGCCAGTAGTATAGGGGGGGTTATCACAGATACGCAGTATTTT,CASSIGGVITDTQYF
13,TRBJ1-1,NA,TRBV6-2/TRBV6-3,TGTGCCAGCAGCAGACAGATGAACACTGAAGCTTTCTTT,CASSRQMNTEAFF
15,TRBJ2-3,TRBD2,TRBV14,TGTGCCAGCAGCCAACAGACTAGCGGGAGGGATACGCAGTATTTT,CASSQQTSGRDTQYF
13,TRBJ1-2,NA,TRBV11-1,TGTGCCAGCAGCAGGACAGACTACTATGGCTACACCTTC,CASSRTDYYGYTF
14,TRBJ1-6,NA,TRBV11-1,TGTGCCAGCAGCTTGGGCTTCATCCAACACCCCCTCCACTTT,CASSLGFIQHPLHF
16,TRBJ2-3,NA,TRBV9,TGTGCCAGCAGCGTTGCCCGGGGGCTTGTCACAGATACGCAGTATTTT,CASSVARGLVTDTQYF